The 19 T cell receptor delta chains presented below share a single source sample, sequenced in a study of gammadelta T cells in human blood. TCRdb re-analyzed the RT-PCR reads via CATT. The sample yields over a thousand delta-chain clones, approximately 12% seen once. The sample was non-Vgamma9Vdelta2 gamma-delta T cells from cord blood. The receptors come from a newborn.

This clone was recorded a few times. This may come from a read error, since a much larger clone is one base off. This CDR3 is also generated by other DNA sequences in the sample. The chain uses TRDV1 and TRDJ1, with 8 nucleotides matching TRDD3. Germline assignment: CDR1 TSWWSYY and CDR2 QGS. The CDR3 is 13 amino acids. Here the CDR3 DNA reads TGTGCTCTTACTGGGGGGTACACTGATAAACTCATCTTT. Translating gives CALTGGYTDKLIF.

This clone is labeled as large. V is TRDV1 and J is TRDJ1, with TRDD3 matching over 8 bases. This CDR3 has 16 residues. Germline V gene lookup returns CDR1 TSWWSYY and CDR2 QGS. V lost 0 bases to trimming and J lost 4 bases; unmatched junction nucleotides: 7. CDR3 DNA: TGTGCTCTTGGGGAACTCCCGGGATACGGGGACGATAAACTCATCTTT. Translation gives CALGELPGYGDDKLIF.

This clone has a handful of counts. A much larger clone lies one base from this, so it may be a read error. The sample carries other DNA sequences with the same CDR3. The V call is TRDV1, the J call TRDJ1, with TRDD3 matching over 13 bases. The CDR3 is made up of 19 amino acids. Germline V gene sequence: CDR1 TSWWSYY, CDR2 QGS. Written as DNA, the CDR3 is TGTGCTCTTGGGGAACCCCTCGGACTGGGGGATACGCACACTGATAAACTCATCTTT. It yields the protein CALGEPLGLGDTHTDKLIF.

By sample fraction, this clone is large. Other nucleotide sequences in the sample specify the same CDR3. The gene calls are TRDV1 and TRDJ1; TRDD3 matches at 10 bases. The CDR3 loop spans 20 amino acids. J gave up 0 bases and V 6 bases, and 19 bases lay outside the gene matches. Per germline, CDR1 TSWWSYY and CDR2 QGS. For the CDR3, the DNA is TGTGCTCTTGGTCCTAAGGGCCCTTTTGGGGGATACTCGTACACCGATAAACTCATCTTT. Its translation: CALGPKGPFGGYSYTDKLIF.

In this sample, this clone is large (0.1 to 1%). In the same sample, other DNA sequences code for this CDR3. This chain connects TRDV2 to TRDJ1; D call uncertain. Germline loops: CDR1 GEAIGNYY, CDR2 EKD. Trimming left V 0 bases short and J 1 base short, with 11 bases between. This CDR3 has 15 residues. In DNA form, the CDR3 reads TGTGCCTGTGACACCGGCCGGGGCCCCACCGATAAACTCATCTTT. Its translation is CACDTGRGPTDKLIF.

As concerns this clone: A much larger clonotype is one base distant, so this may be a read error. Other DNA sequences from this sample encode an identical CDR3 as well. V and J are TRDV1 and TRDJ1; 11 bases map to TRDD3. Per germline, CDR1 TSWWSYY and CDR2 QGS. This CDR3 contains 18 residues. The J segment lost 4 bases and the V segment lost 5 bases, leaving 15 bases of the junction unmatched. The CDR3 DNA follows: TGTGCTCTTGGGCCCTGGGTACTGGGGGATAGACCGAACGATAAACTCATCTTT. Amino acid sequence: CALGPWVLGDRPNDKLIF.

As regards this clone: This may stem from a read error, because a much larger clone lies one nucleotide away. The sample carries other DNA sequences with the same CDR3. No V gene was called, though TRDJ1 was called as the J gene; TRDD3, the D gene given by the table, was not confirmed from the DNA. The CDR3 loop spans 18 amino acids. In DNA form, the CDR3 reads TGTGCTGTGCCTAATTATTTTCCGGGTGGGGGATACCGGAATAAACTCATCTTT. It yields the protein CAVPNYFPGGGYRNKLIF.

As regards this clone: This clone may be a read error of a much larger clone one base away. V gene TRDV2 combines with J gene TRDJ3; tentatively, D is TRDD3 (6 bases). Here the J gene was assigned by germline matching of the DNA, as TCRdb has none. CDR1 is GEAIGNYY and CDR2 is EKD in the germline V gene. The CDR3 has 19 residues. Written as DNA, the CDR3 is TGTGCCTGTGACACCGCCTGGGGACCAAGCTCCTGGGACTCCCGACAGATGTTTTTC. Translated, it gives CACDTAWGPSSWDSRQMFF.

As concerns this clone: Being one base from a much bigger clone, this may be a read error. The sample contains more than one DNA sequence encoding this CDR3. This chain joins TRDV1 and TRDJ1; TRDD3 might be the D (5 bases). The CDR3 runs to 22 residues. Looked up from germline, CDR1 is TSWWSYY and CDR2 is QGS. CDR3 coding DNA: TGTGCTCTTGGGGAAATCCGCGTACTCCGTCTGGGACACTTCGAGAACACAGATAAACTCATCTTT. It yields the protein CALGEIRVLRLGHFENTDKLIF.

This clone is medium-sized by share. The sample contains more than one DNA sequence encoding this CDR3. The chain is built from TRDV1 and TRDJ1; 7 nucleotides align to TRDD3. Germline values: CDR1 TSWWSYY, CDR2 QGS. V gave up 0 bases and J gave up 0 bases; unmatched junction bases: 25. This CDR3 is built from 23 residues. The CDR3 region is CALGELRVNTSRVGDPYTDKLIF. CDR3 DNA: TGTGCTCTTGGGGAACTAAGGGTTAATACGAGTCGGGTGGGGGACCCGTACACCGATAAACTCATCTTT.

To note about this clone: One junction end disagrees with the germline gene, perhaps due to a read error. The J gene is TRDJ3, the V gene TRDV2; D is perhaps TRDD3 (6 bases). The J gene, absent from TCRdb, was called here by matching the DNA to germline. The germline V gene encodes CDR1 GEAIGNYY and CDR2 EKD. This CDR3 comprises 19 residues. In DNA, the CDR3 is TGTGCCTGTGACACCGCCTGGGGACCAAGCTCCTGGGACACTCGACAGATGTTTTTC. This gives the protein CACDTAWGPSSWDTRQMFF.

This clone was seen more than once but under ten times. The junction departs from the called germline gene at one end, perhaps through a read error. This specimen includes other DNA sequences encoding the same CDR3. V is TRDV1 and J is TRDJ1, with D possibly being TRDD2 or TRDD3 (7 bases each). Germline CDR1 TSWWSYY, CDR2 QGS. The CDR3 extends over 23 amino acids. The CDR3 DNA reads as TGTGCTCTTGGGGAACGACCCCTTCCTGACCGTACTGGGGACTACTTGTACACTGATAAACTCATCTTT. Translated, it gives CALGERPLPDRTGDYLYTDKLIF.

In the case of this clone: This could be a read error, since a much larger clone is one nucleotide away. The V and J genes are TRDV1 and TRDJ1, with D tentatively TRDD3 (10 bases). TCRdb gives no J gene; it was assigned here by matching the DNA to germline. Germline CDR1 and CDR2: TSWWSYY and QGS. The CDR3 runs 21 residues. In DNA form, the CDR3 reads TGTGCTCTTGGGGACCGGCCTTCCTACTGGGGGATGTGGGGTTACACTGATAAACTCATCTTT. Translation: CALGDRPSYWGMWGYTDKLIF.

This clone is large in the sample. The rearrangement links TRDV1 to TRDJ1; D is unresolved. Per the germline V gene, CDR1 is TSWWSYY and CDR2 is QGS. The CDR3 has 17 amino acids. V lost 0 bases and J 0 bases, leaving 14 bases between the germline ends. The CDR3 reads CALGELARKRDTDKLIF. The DNA for the CDR3 is TGTGCTCTTGGGGAACTAGCCAGAAAACGGGACACCGATAAACTCATCTTT.

In regard to this clone: A much larger clone lies a single base off, so this may be a read error. This CDR3 is also generated by other DNA sequences in the sample. The rearrangement links TRDV1 to TRDJ1; D uncertain. Here the J gene was assigned by germline matching of the DNA, as TCRdb has none. Germline V gives CDR1 TSWWSYY, CDR2 QGS. The CDR3 is 17 amino acids. CDR3 loop: CALGELARKRDTDKLIF. DNA for the CDR3: TGTGCTCTTGGGGAACTAGCCAGAAAACGGGACACTGATAAACTCATCTTT.

By share of the sample, this clone is large (0.1 to 1%). V is TRDV1 and J is TRDJ1, with D tentatively TRDD2 (6 bases). V shed 2 bases and J shed 3 bases, with 16 bases lying between them. CDR3 length: 16 amino acids. Per germline, CDR1 TSWWSYY and CDR2 QGS. The CDR3, as DNA: TGTGCTCTTGGGGAAGCCCATCTTCCTCCTTCCGATAAACTCATCTTT. It encodes CALGEAHLPPSDKLIF.

This clone is large. The V call is TRDV1, the J call TRDJ1, with 9 bases that match TRDD2. Losses at the gene ends were 0 bases for V and 0 bases for J; bases not matched to a gene: 23. This CDR3 has 23 residues. CDR1 is TSWWSYY, CDR2 QGS, per germline. The CDR3 DNA reads as TGTGCTCTTGGGGAACTAAAGGTCAATTCCCCTTCCTACGTCCCGGAGTACACCGATAAACTCATCTTT. Its translation is CALGELKVNSPSYVPEYTDKLIF.

This clone is large (0.1 to 1%) within its sample. Distinct nucleotide sequences in the sample also encode this CDR3. V and J are TRDV1 and TRDJ1; TRDD3 matches at 7 bases. The CDR3 length is 17 residues. Looked up from germline, CDR1 is TSWWSYY and CDR2 is QGS. After removal of 4 bases from V and 0 bases from J, the junction contained 11 bases not matched to a gene. CDR3 nucleotides: TGTGCTCTTGGGGTTAACTGGGGTCCACGGTACACCGATAAACTCATCTTT. It yields the protein CALGVNWGPRYTDKLIF.

In this sample, this clone turned up a few times. It differs at one base from a far larger clone, so likely a read error. Distinct nucleotide sequences in the sample also encode this CDR3. The chain carries TRDV3 and TRDJ1, with 8 nucleotides matching TRDD3. The CDR3 sequence is 19 residues long. The V gene's germline CDR1 is TVYSNPD and CDR2 GDNSRS (reference sequence). The CDR3 region is CAFIYPFPGWGTYTDKLIF. CDR3 bases: TGTGCATTTATTTACCCCTTTCCTGGCTGGGGGACGTACACCGATAAACTCATCTTT. Filled out from reference TRDV3 and TRDJ1, the complete variable domain reads CDKVTQSSPDQTVASGSEVVLLCTYDTVYSNPDLFWYRIRPDYSFQFVFYGDNSRSEGADFTQGRFSVKHILTQKAFHLVISPVRTEDSATYYCAFIYPFPGWGTYTDKLIFGKGTRVTVEP.